In its sample, the clone carrying this TCR beta chain was seen many times. Trimming took 5 bases from V and 6 from J; bases not matched to a gene: 5. The CDR3 totals 14 residues. From germline, CDR1 is LNHDA and CDR2 SQIVND (reference sequence). The entry originates in a study of T cells after yellow fever vaccination. As TCR cDNA was made by 5'RACE template switching, a universal primer site and UMIs were added. From the 5' RACE reads, TCRdb called clonotypes with MiXCR, one entry per CDR3 protein. Among about 45,000 distinct CDR3 sequences listed, 6.8% were seen once. Study-wide results and limits: Abundant clonotypes from the bulk population could contaminate FACS-sorted repertoires. Researchers report a weaker secondary response that nonetheless peaked faster, day 5 versus 15. Clonotype sharing between CD4 and CD8 compartments was small.

The chain couples TRBV19 to TRBJ2-7, with TRBD2 identical over 12 bases. This receptor was taken from a man aged 30 to 39 who received the YFV17D yellow fever vaccine. This specimen consisted of CD8+ T cells not binding an NS4B(214-222) dextramer, sorted from PBMCs, obtained 45 days after the yellow fever booster vaccination. The CDR3, as DNA: TGTGCCAGTAGTCCGACTAGCGGGAGCGGCGAGCAGTACTTC. This encodes CASSPTSGSGEQYF.